This is a list of T cell receptor beta chains from one sample in a study of blood T cell repertoires in COVID-19. Sequenced by immunoSEQ multiplex PCR; TCRdb stores in-frame clones only, minus some. The sample comprises 50,000 to 65,000 clones, about 86% of which are singletons, and more than 0.95% rests with the top ten. The material sequenced was peripheral blood. The receptors come from a middle-aged man with acute or convalescent COVID-19. Each CDR3 is given with its conserved first and last residue.

v_call	cdr3_length	cdr3_aa
TRBV18	15	CASSPTQGANTEAFF
TRBV7-3	15	CASSLRLVSYNEQFF
TRBV11-2	11	CASSLGQKQYF
TRBV4-2	17	CASSQVSGDLTNQPQHF
TRBV19	16	CASSIRWTGRRETQYF
TRBV5-5	15	CASSGRDRYTDTQYF
TRBV15	12	CATSGGNSPLHF
TRBV20-1	10	CSPTSGEQYF
TRBV11-3	15	CASSLDIPGLSQAFF
TRBV11-2	15	CASSLGTGGNTEAFF
TRBV4-1	14	CASSPYEGATEAFF
TRBV15	14	CATSRAGEGNTIYF
TRBV2	12	CASSSLQRGYTF
TRBV11-3	14	CASSLDSPRGEQYF
TRBV18	13	CASLQGAGHEQYF
TRBV15	15	CATRQGSVLFQPQHF
TRBV11-2	13	CASRGTGVGEQFF